Below, 26 T cell receptor beta chains from the same sample are listed, as sequenced in a study of blood T cell repertoires in COVID-19. TCRdb's copy holds only in-frame clones and misses some; the assay was immunoSEQ multiplex PCR. This sample has around 230,000 clones; about four fifths occur once, and the top ten carry approximately 9.4%. The source material was peripheral blood. Receptors were obtained from a woman older than 75 with acute or convalescent COVID-19.

This CDR3 is CASSSDRVYNSPLHF. The CDR3 coding sequence is TGTGCCAGCAGCAGCGACAGGGTCTATAATTCACCCCTCCACTTT. The chain combines TRBV5-4 with TRBJ1-6, with 7 positions matching TRBD1. Germline V lookup: CDR1 SGHNT, CDR2 YYREEE (reference sequence). The J segment lost 3 bases and the V segment lost 4 bases, leaving 4 bases of the junction unmatched. This CDR3 has 15 residues.

Remarks on this clone: Its ends do not fully match the called genes, so a read error is possible. This chain links TRBV19 with TRBJ1-2, with D uncertain. Germline lookup yields CDR1 LNHDA and CDR2 SQIVND (reference sequence). The CDR3 loop spans 12 amino acids. The CDR3 loop is CASSIDLRTHNF. CDR3 DNA: TGTGCCAGTAGTATAGACTTACGGACTCATAACTTC.

This clone was counted a single time. The chain combines TRBV6-1 with TRBJ2-7; 9 nucleotides line up with TRBD2. The germline CDR1 and CDR2 sequences are MNHNS and SASEGT. V shed 2 bases and J 6 bases; nucleotides not matched to a gene: 5. There are 14 residues in the CDR3. The CDR3 region has the DNA TGTGCCAGCAGTGAAAGAAGCGGGGGGTCCGAGCAGTACTTC. Translating it yields CASSERSGGSEQYF.

This clone was counted between two and nine times. The V and J genes are TRBV19 and TRBJ1-5, with a weak D call TRBD1 (6 bases). Germline V CDR1 and CDR2: LNHDA, SQIVND (reference sequence). The CDR3 extends over 15 amino acids. The ends were cut back, 7 bases at V and 0 bases at J, with 13 bases in the middle. CDR3 in amino acids: CASNWGLDSNQPQHF. In DNA, the CDR3 is TGTGCCAGTAATTGGGGGCTGGATAGCAATCAGCCCCAGCATTTT.

The V call is TRBV9, the J call TRBJ1-3; unclear D gene. The CDR3 length is 14 residues. Germline V lookup: CDR1 SGDLS, CDR2 YYNGEE. V lost 7 bases to trimming and J lost 4 bases, with 15 bases between them. CDR3 in amino acids: CASSAGRIGNTIYF. The CDR3 DNA reads as TGTGCCAGCTCCGCGGGCAGGATAGGAAACACCATATATTTT.

The gene calls are TRBV7-9 and TRBJ2-3, with 12 bases that match TRBD2. CDR1 SEHNR and CDR2 FQNEAQ come from the germline V gene (reference sequence). The V and J ends lost 2 bases and 7 bases, in that order; junction bases with no gene match: 7. The CDR3 contains 16 residues. CDR3 DNA sequence: TGTGCCAGCAGCTTATTAGGGCTAGCGGGGGGGAATACGCAGTATTTT. Its translation: CASSLLGLAGGNTQYF.

The genes are TRBV18 and TRBJ1-1, with TRBD1 identical over 8 bases. This CDR3 has 15 amino acids. V was clipped by 3 bases and J by 2 bases; unmatched bases: 5. Per the germline V gene, CDR1 is KGHSH and CDR2 is LQKENI. The CDR3 DNA sequence: TGTGCCAGCTCACCCTATGGACAGGGAAACACTGAAGCTTTCTTT. This codes for CASSPYGQGNTEAFF. Supplemented by reference TRBV18 and TRBJ1-1, the full variable domain reads NAGVMQNPRHLVRRRGQEARLRCSPMKGHSHVYWYRQLPEEGLKFMVYLQKENIIDESGMPKERFSAEFPKEGPSILRIQQVVRGDSAAYFCASSPYGQGNTEAFFGQGTRLTVV.

This clone has just one count. CDR3 in amino acids: CASSARGGGTDTQYF. The CDR3 DNA is TGTGCCAGCAGCGCACGGGGGGGCGGCACAGATACGCAGTATTTT. This chain connects TRBV11-2 to TRBJ2-3; 8 bases are a match to TRBD2. Trimming removed 5 bases from V and 1 base from J; junction bases left unmatched: 5. Germline values: CDR1 SGHAT, CDR2 FQNNGV. The CDR3 loop spans 15 amino acids.

V is TRBV7-2 and J is TRBJ1-3; the match to TRBD1 covers 7 bases. Germline CDR1 reads SGHTA; CDR2 reads FQGNSA. The CDR3 runs to 15 residues. The V gene end was trimmed by 2 bases and the J gene end by 0 bases; junction bases not matched to a gene: 1. CDR3: CASSLRTGSGNTIYF. CDR3 nucleotides: TGTGCCAGCAGCTTAAGGACAGGCTCTGGAAACACCATATATTTT.

The rearrangement uses TRBV29-1 and TRBJ2-7; 7 bases fit TRBD1. CDR3 size: 15 residues. With 6 bases clipped from V and 2 bases from J, the junction kept 13 bases outside the gene matches. Germline V lookup: CDR1 SQVTM, CDR2 ANQGSEA. CDR3 sequence: CSVARRDRPPYEQYF. DNA for the CDR3: TGCAGCGTCGCTCGTAGGGACAGACCTCCCTACGAGCAGTACTTC.

The rearrangement joins TRBV24-1 to TRBJ1-1; the D gene is possibly TRBD1 (5 bases). CDR1 and CDR2 (germline): KGHDR, SFDVKD. The CDR3 spans 13 residues. The ends were cut back, 6 bases at V and 0 bases at J, with 7 bases in the middle. The CDR3 is CATSTGMNTEAFF. The CDR3, as DNA: TGTGCCACCAGTACAGGAATGAACACTGAAGCTTTCTTT.

DNA of the CDR3: TGCGCCAGCAGTGAGCAGGGAGGGGGCACTGAAGCTTTCTTT. It encodes CASSEQGGGTEAFF. The chain has TRBV10-2 and TRBJ1-1, with D perhaps matching TRBD1 (6 bases). V was shortened by 2 bases and J by 4 bases, with 11 bases between the two germline ends. Germline CDR1 WSHSY, CDR2 SAAADI. The CDR3 is made up of 14 amino acids.

The V gene is TRBV15, the J gene TRBJ1-4; a weak D match, TRBD1 (6 bases). V was cut by 2 bases and J by 7 bases, with 14 bases left in between. Germline CDR1 LNHNV, CDR2 YYDKDF (reference sequence). The CDR3 consists of 15 residues. CDR3 loop: CATSRILGAVEKLFF. As DNA, the CDR3 is TGTGCCACCAGCAGAATATTGGGGGCCGTTGAAAAACTGTTTTTT.

The chain links TRBV2 to TRBJ2-5; TRBD1 matches at 8 bases. CDR3 size: 15 residues. The trim removed 6 bases at V and 2 bases at J, leaving 8 bases unmatched. The V gene's germline CDR1 is SNHLY and CDR2 FYNNEI. CDR3 sequence: CASRRDRGEQETQYF. Written as DNA, the CDR3 is TGTGCCAGCAGGAGAGACAGGGGAGAACAAGAGACCCAGTACTTC.

The CDR3, as DNA: TGTGCCAGCACCAGCGGGGGACGGGCCTACGAGCAGTACTTC. The encoded protein is CASTSGGRAYEQYF. This chain uses TRBV28 with TRBJ2-7; 8 nucleotides align to TRBD2. The length of the CDR3 is 14 residues. The junction had 7 bases not matched to a gene; V was cut back by 7 bases and J by 2 bases. Germline V gene lookup returns CDR1 MDHEN and CDR2 SYDVKM.

The chain joins TRBV6-2 or TRBV6-3 to TRBJ2-3, with TRBD1 matching over 11 bases. The germline V gene has CDR1 MNHEY and CDR2 SVGEGT. This CDR3 comprises 18 residues. V gave up 6 bases and J gave up 6 bases; unmatched junction bases: 17. The CDR3 reads CASSYGSSGTGGLDTQYF. The CDR3 DNA sequence: TGTGCCAGCAGCTATGGGTCCTCCGGGACAGGGGGTTTGGATACGCAGTATTTT.

The V and J genes are TRBV10-3 and TRBJ1-5, with D maybe TRBD1 (6 bases). Germline V gene sequence: CDR1 ENHRY, CDR2 SYGVKD. This CDR3 region has 15 residues. Trimming stripped 3 bases from V and 6 bases from J, with 15 bases between. The CDR3 loop is CAISESRTVSQPQHF. The CDR3 DNA reads TGTGCCATCAGTGAAAGCCGGACAGTAAGTCAGCCCCAGCATTTT.

The chain employs TRBV6-2 or TRBV6-3 and TRBJ2-1; 12 bases match TRBD2. Germline V gene lookup returns CDR1 MNHEY and CDR2 SVGEGT. CDR3 length equals 15 residues. The ends lost 2 bases at V and 9 bases at J; junction bases unmatched: 5. CDR3 DNA: TGTGCCAGCAGTTACCTAGCGGGGGGGCTCGGTGAGCAGTTCTTC. Amino acids: CASSYLAGGLGEQFF.

This sequence joins TRBV6-1 and TRBJ1-4, with D possibly being TRBD1 (6 bases). The CDR3 runs to 14 residues. V was shortened by 2 bases and J by 7 bases, with 11 bases between the two germline ends. CDR1 MNHNS and CDR2 SASEGT come from the germline V gene. CDR3 loop: CASSERQGGEKLFF. The CDR3 DNA reads as TGTGCCAGCAGTGAACGGCAAGGGGGTGAAAAACTGTTTTTT.

This chain joins TRBV5-4 and TRBJ2-1; D might be TRBD1 (7 bases). Germline assignment: CDR1 SGHNT and CDR2 YYREEE (reference sequence). The V and J ends lost 6 bases and 0 bases respectively, with 16 bases between them. This CDR3 spans 16 amino acids. The CDR3 DNA reads TGTGCCAGCACCTTCGACAGGGAGGTCTCCTACAATGAGCAGTTCTTC. Translated: CASTFDREVSYNEQFF.

This clone was seen more than once but under ten times. This sequence joins TRBV12-5 and TRBJ2-7; 9 bases are a match to TRBD1. Trimming removed 5 bases from V and 5 bases from J; junction bases left unmatched: 7. This CDR3 contains 14 residues. From germline, CDR1 is LGHNT and CDR2 FRNRAP. CDR3 sequence reads: CASGPGQGPHEQYF. The CDR3 DNA sequence: TGTGCTAGTGGTCCCGGACAGGGGCCCCACGAGCAGTACTTC.

The chain joins TRBV7-3 to TRBJ2-2, with D maybe TRBD1 (6 bases). Germline V CDR1 and CDR2: SGHTA, FQGTGA. The CDR3 runs 15 residues. V was pared by 0 bases and J by 4 bases, with 9 bases between. DNA of the CDR3: TGTGCCAGCAGCTTAACGACAGGAATCACCGGGGAGCTGTTTTTT. The encoded protein is CASSLTTGITGELFF.

This sequence joins TRBV6-6 and TRBJ2-7; D is undetermined. CDR3 length equals 13 residues. Germline V CDR1 and CDR2: MNHNY, SVGAGI (reference sequence). Trimming removed 8 bases from V and 1 base from J, with 12 bases in between. This chain's CDR3 is CASASSGSYEQYF. The CDR3 DNA is TGTGCCAGCGCCTCTAGTGGTTCCTACGAGCAGTACTTC.

The V call is TRBV5-6, the J call TRBJ1-2, with 12 bases identical to TRBD1. CDR3 length: 16 residues. Germline loops: CDR1 SGHDT, CDR2 YYEEEE. V lost 1 base to trimming and J lost 5 bases; unmatched junction nucleotides: 6. Written as DNA, the CDR3 is TGTGCCAGCAGCTTGCGGGACAGGGGGCCGTATTATGGCTACACCTTC. This sequence encodes CASSLRDRGPYYGYTF.

In this sample, this clone turned up once. The rearrangement links TRBV5-1 to TRBJ1-1; D is uncertain. Looked up from germline, CDR1 is SGHRS and CDR2 is YFSETQ. CDR3 length equals 13 residues. V was clipped by 3 bases and J by 4 bases, with 10 bases between them. CDR3 sequence (DNA): TGCGCCAGCAGCTCCGCAGGCTTCACTGAAGCTTTCTTT. Translated, it gives CASSSAGFTEAFF.

V is TRBV27 and J is TRBJ2-1; 13 nucleotides agree with TRBD2. The CDR3 totals 17 residues. Germline CDR1 and CDR2: MNHEY and SMNVEV (reference sequence). V lost 5 bases, J lost 4 bases, and 8 bases stayed unmatched. CDR3 DNA sequence: TGTGCCAGCAGTCCGCTAGGACTAGCGGGGGTTTACAATGAGCAGTTCTTC. This translates into CASSPLGLAGVYNEQFF.